This T cell receptor (beta chain) emerged from a study of monozygotic twins with inflammatory bowel disease. There are 12 residues in the CDR3. Per the germline V gene, CDR1 is DFQATT and CDR2 is SNEGSKA (reference sequence). Overall study results and limits: Lower TCRbeta diversity (inverse Simpson) was seen in IBD patients than in healthy co-twins. Researchers report that IBD patients shared fewer clonotypes with others than healthy twins, especially amid disease activity.

On this clonotype: Its target is not known.

TCRdb re-called the 5' RACE reads, yielding one record per CDR3 amino acid sequence without DNA. The repertoire table contains about 380,000 distinct CDR3 sequences. The chain carries TRBV20-1 and TRBJ2-7. The sample comprised blood. This TCR came from a human donor with ulcerative colitis or Crohn's disease, or a healthy co-twin of an affected twin (not recorded which). CDR3 in amino acids: CSLAEQFYEQYF.